This T cell receptor (beta chain) emerged from a study of blood T cell repertoires in COVID-19. Turning to the study itself: Italy, Spain and the United States were the sources of the convalescent and acute COVID-19 samples. From T cells, B-cell-depleted T cells, or PBMCs came the material, which was cDNA or gDNA.

As handled by the study authors: Reference gene primer amplification gave estimated nucleated cell counts. Clones were read by immunoSEQ multiplex PCR, and TCRdb kept only the in-frame ones, dropping some. For V, J and clone size, that table is used; D and trimming come from the DNA. The sample has roughly 150,000 clones; 80% are singletons. V dropped 4 bases and J dropped 7; count of bases not matched to a gene: 9. Germline V gene data show CDR1 as KGHDR and CDR2 as SFDVKD. The CDR3 runs to 15 residues. This clone occurred once. The V call is TRBV24-1, the J call TRBJ1-5; 7 bases are shared with TRBD1. The sequencing sample was made of peripheral blood. This TCR derives from a man aged 55 to 70 with acute or convalescent COVID-19. This CDR3 is CATSESTGIDQPQHF. The DNA of the CDR3 is TGTGCCACCAGTGAGTCGACAGGGATTGACCAGCCCCAGCATTTT.